The entry that follows covers one T cell receptor (beta chain) sequence. What it binds is not known. This sample was taken from a study of OX40 agonist ivuxolimab in advanced cancers. As for the study in general: Around 40% of patients had received prior checkpoint inhibitor therapy. Whole-study findings and limits: The average count of expanded clones was higher among CD8+ T cells than among CD4+. Partial responders receiving 0.1-3.0 mg/kg showed among the lowest clonal expansion.

Trimming removed 0 bases at V and 7 bases at J, with 4 bases between. This CDR3 contains 12 residues. Germline lookup yields CDR1 SGHRS and CDR2 YFSETQ. Generated by immunoSEQ multiplex PCR, the TCRdb table keeps only in-frame clones and is missing some. Here the sample spans some 66,000 clones, about 77% being singletons. This clonotype was sampled from an adult with an advanced solid tumor such as melanoma, head and neck, liver or kidney cancer. This specimen consisted of CD4+ or CD8+ T cells sorted from blood, obtained in a trial of the OX40 agonist ivuxolimab. J is TRBJ2-2 and V is TRBV5-1; D gene unclear. CDR3 residues: CASSLEVGELFF. As DNA, the CDR3 is TGCGCCAGCAGCTTGGAAGTCGGGGAGCTGTTTTTT.